A selection of T cell receptor beta chains follows, all from one sample in a study of breast tumors, draining lymph nodes, adjacent tissues. TCRdb reprocessed the multiplex PCR reads via MiXCR and lists one record per CDR3 protein. The sample carries about 230,000 distinct CDR3 sequences, approximately 29% recorded once. The sample taken for sequencing was axillary lymph node tissue. Every receptor here comes from a female donor with breast cancer. Some clones in this sample may be carry-over from other donors' samples. Each CDR3 is given with its conserved first and last residue. A D gene is named only where the DNA matches it firmly. Clone sizes are given selectively: once, few, many, or a class where the clone is expanded.

CDR3nt,CDR3aa,len,abundance,j_gene,d_gene,v_gene
TGCAGTGCCTTGGACTATTTGTCAGTCAATGAGCAGTTCTTC,CSALDYLSVNEQFF,14,many,TRBJ2-1,-,TRBV20-1
TGTGCCAGCAGCTTGAAGGCGACGGGGCCCACCACCGCCTACGAGCAGTACTTC,CASSLKATGPTTAYEQYF,18,many,TRBJ2-7,-,TRBV5-5
TGTGCCAGCAGCACAGGACGGTCGTACCAAGAGACCCAGTACTTC,CASSTGRSYQETQYF,15,many,TRBJ2-5,-,TRBV6-6
TGTGCCTGGAGTACAGGATGGAACACTGAAGCTTTCTTT,CAWSTGWNTEAFF,13,few,TRBJ1-1,-,TRBV30
TGCAGTGCTCTAGGCCATCCCGCACCCTCCGGGACTAGCGGGAGTTGGAAGACAGATACGCAGTATTTT,CSALGHPAPSGTSGSWKTDTQYF,23,many,TRBJ2-3,TRBD2,TRBV20-1
TGTGCCAGCAGCTCCCCCCTTGGGACTACGATCCAAGAGACCCAGTACTTC,CASSSPLGTTIQETQYF,17,many,TRBJ2-5,TRBD2,TRBV5-5
TGTGCCAGCAGCGATACAGGGGCTAACTATGGCTACACCTTC,CASSDTGANYGYTF,14,-,TRBJ1-2,TRBD1,TRBV7-9
TGCAGTGCTACCCCCGGACAGGGGCGGGCGGAGACCCAGTACTTC,CSATPGQGRAETQYF,15,many,TRBJ2-5,TRBD1,TRBV20-1
TGTGCCAGCAGCTTAGCGCGGGACTCACCTGGCTACACCTTC,CASSLARDSPGYTF,14,many,TRBJ1-2,-,TRBV7-9
TGTGCCAACAGTGAGGCGGCGGTCAGGCATCAGCCCCAGCATTTT,CANSEAAVRHQPQHF,15,once,TRBJ1-5,-,TRBV2
TGTGCCGGCAGACGGCGGACGAACACTGAAGCTTTCTTT,CAGRRRTNTEAFF,13,-,TRBJ1-1,-,TRBV6-1
TGTGCCAGCAGCTTTTTGACTGAAGCTTTCTTT,CASSFLTEAFF,11,-,TRBJ1-1,-,TRBV5-5
TGCGCCAGCAGCTGGGGAGGGGACCAAGAGACCCAGTACTTC,CASSWGGDQETQYF,14,many,TRBJ2-5,TRBD2,TRBV5-1
TGTGCCAGCAGGGCCGAAGTTTGGACTGAAGCTTTCTTT,CASRAEVWTEAFF,13,few,TRBJ1-1,-,TRBV2
TGTGCCAGCAGCCCAGCGGGGGGACCGCCCCAGCATTTT,CASSPAGGPPQHF,13,many,TRBJ1-5,-,TRBV7-9
TGTGCCATCAGTGAACGGGACCCGGGGTGGGAGACCCAGTACTTC,CAISERDPGWETQYF,15,-,TRBJ2-5,-,TRBV10-3
TGTGCCAGCAGCTTAGCGGGAGGACCCCAGTACTTC,CASSLAGGPQYF,12,-,TRBJ2-5,-,TRBV7-9
TGTGCCAGCTCACCCAGGTATGAGGGAGCCGAGCAGTACTTC,CASSPRYEGAEQYF,14,many,TRBJ2-7,-,TRBV18
TGCAGTGCTAAAGGGGCTAATTCACCCGTCCACTTT,CSAKGANSPVHF,12,-,TRBJ1-6,-,TRBV20-1
TGTGCCAGCAGTTATGACAGGGTCGGCTACACCTTC,CASSYDRVGYTF,12,once,TRBJ1-2,TRBD1,TRBV7-2
TGTGCCAGCAGCCAAGAGCGGGCTAGCGGGAGGGACGAGCAGTACTTC,CASSQERASGRDEQYF,16,many,TRBJ2-7,TRBD2,TRBV3-1
TGTGCCAGCAGCTCCACCGGGACTAGCGGAATCACAGATACGCAGTATTTT,CASSSTGTSGITDTQYF,17,many,TRBJ2-3,TRBD2,TRBV11-2
TGCGCCAGCAGCTTGGGGGACAGGGACTATGGCTACACCTTC,CASSLGDRDYGYTF,14,many,TRBJ1-2,TRBD1,TRBV5-1
TGTGCCAGCACCTGGACTAGCGGGAAATTGACAGATACGCAGTATTTT,CASTWTSGKLTDTQYF,16,many,TRBJ2-3,TRBD2,TRBV12-3/TRBV12-4
TGTGCCAGCAGTAAGCTAGCGGGAGCCAAAGGGCGGTTCTACGAGCAGTACTTC,CASSKLAGAKGRFYEQYF,18,many,TRBJ2-7,TRBD2,TRBV6-2/TRBV6-3
TGTGCCAGCAGCCCTCGGGCCGCAGGGGGAGGGGATACGCAGTATTTT,CASSPRAAGGGDTQYF,16,-,TRBJ2-3,-,TRBV11-2
TGTGCCAGCAGTTACATTGGAGGGGGCGCCGATACGCAGTATTTT,CASSYIGGGADTQYF,15,-,TRBJ2-3,-,TRBV6-2/TRBV6-3
TGCGCCAGCAGCCCCGGGGGTGGAACCCTGACATTC,CASSPGGGTLTF,12,-,TRBJ2-6,-,TRBV5-1
TGTGCCAGCAGCAGGGGACCTCCCGGCTCCGAGCAGTACTTC,CASSRGPPGSEQYF,14,many,TRBJ2-7,-,TRBV9
TGTGCCTGGAGTGCGGGACAGGGAAATGAAAAACTGTTTTTT,CAWSAGQGNEKLFF,14,many,TRBJ1-4,TRBD1,TRBV30
TGTGCCAGCAGTGATGGAATAGCGGGGCAGGAAGAGACCCAGTACTTC,CASSDGIAGQEETQYF,16,many,TRBJ2-5,TRBD2,TRBV2
TGTGCCAGTAGTATAGAAACAGGGAGGACGGATCAGCCCCAGCATTTT,CASSIETGRTDQPQHF,16,many,TRBJ1-5,-,TRBV19
TGTGCCAGCAGTCACGATGGGGGGTACAATGAGCAGTTCTTC,CASSHDGGYNEQFF,14,few,TRBJ2-1,-,TRBV6-5
TGCAGTGTTACCCCCCCCCTCGGAGCGGTGGTAGAGACCCAGTACTTC,CSVTPPLGAVVETQYF,16,-,TRBJ2-5,-,TRBV20-1
TGCGCCAGCAGCCAAGTAACGTGGACTAGCGGGCCCTACGAGCAGTACTTC,CASSQVTWTSGPYEQYF,17,many,TRBJ2-7,TRBD2,TRBV4-1
TGTGCCAGCAGTCCCGCCAGCAGCTCCTACGAGCAGTACTTC,CASSPASSSYEQYF,14,many,TRBJ2-7,-,TRBV6-5
TGTGCCAGCAGCCCCCGACTAGCGGGAGTAGCGGAGACCCAGTACTTC,CASSPRLAGVAETQYF,16,-,TRBJ2-5,TRBD2,TRBV7-2
TGCAGCGTTTTTTCGGGGATCCCGCGCACAGATACGCAGTATTTT,CSVFSGIPRTDTQYF,15,-,TRBJ2-3,-,TRBV29-1
TGCAGTGCTCGGGGACAGGGGGTCGATTCACCCCTCCACTTT,CSARGQGVDSPLHF,14,many,TRBJ1-6,TRBD1,TRBV20-1
TGTGCCAGCAGTTACCAAACCGGGACTAGCGGGACAAGAACTTACAATGAGCAGTTCTTC,CASSYQTGTSGTRTYNEQFF,20,many,TRBJ2-1,TRBD2,TRBV6-2/TRBV6-3
TGTGCCAGCAGTTTCCAACGGGGGGGGGAAAAACTGTTTTTT,CASSFQRGGEKLFF,14,-,TRBJ1-4,-,TRBV12-3/TRBV12-4
TGTGCCAGCAGCTCGAGACAGCTGAACACTGAAGCTTTCTTT,CASSSRQLNTEAFF,14,few,TRBJ1-1,-,TRBV14
TGTGCCAGCGGGAGGACTAGCGTAAGCACAGATACGCAGTATTTT,CASGRTSVSTDTQYF,15,once,TRBJ2-3,TRBD2,TRBV4-2
TGCAGTGCTAGAGGGGGGCTAGCGGGAGTTTTAGAGACCCAGTACTTC,CSARGGLAGVLETQYF,16,-,TRBJ2-5,TRBD2,TRBV20-1
TGTGCTAGCAGCCACTACCATGGGGAGACCCAGTACTTC,CASSHYHGETQYF,13,many,TRBJ2-5,-,TRBV7-7
TGTGCCAGCAGAGGCCCCTTCCCACTGTGCTCCTACAATGAGCAGTTCTTC,CASRGPFPLCSYNEQFF,17,many,TRBJ2-1,-,TRBV7-3
TGTGCCACCAGTGATTTAATCGGGGCCTCTAGCACAGATACGCAGTATTTT,CATSDLIGASSTDTQYF,17,many,TRBJ2-3,-,TRBV24-1
TGTGCCAGCAACCCCCTTAGCACAGATACGCAGTATTTT,CASNPLSTDTQYF,13,-,TRBJ2-3,-,TRBV6-2/TRBV6-3
TGTGCCAGCTCACCACTAAGCGCGTCTAGCCGTCATGCTGAGCAGTTCTTC,CASSPLSASSRHAEQFF,17,few,TRBJ2-1,-,TRBV18
TGTGCCAGCAGTGTCTCGAGGAACACTGAAGCTTTCTTT,CASSVSRNTEAFF,13,few,TRBJ1-1,-,TRBV2